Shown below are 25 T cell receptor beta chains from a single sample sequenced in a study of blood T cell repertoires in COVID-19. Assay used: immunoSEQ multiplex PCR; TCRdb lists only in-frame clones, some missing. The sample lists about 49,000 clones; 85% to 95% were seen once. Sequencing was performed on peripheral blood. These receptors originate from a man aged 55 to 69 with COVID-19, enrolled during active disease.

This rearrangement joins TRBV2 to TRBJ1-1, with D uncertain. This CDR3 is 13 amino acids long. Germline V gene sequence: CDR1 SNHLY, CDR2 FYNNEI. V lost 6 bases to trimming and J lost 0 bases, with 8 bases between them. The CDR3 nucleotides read TGTGCCAGCAGCTTCAGGTTGAACACTGAAGCTTTCTTT. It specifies CASSFRLNTEAFF.

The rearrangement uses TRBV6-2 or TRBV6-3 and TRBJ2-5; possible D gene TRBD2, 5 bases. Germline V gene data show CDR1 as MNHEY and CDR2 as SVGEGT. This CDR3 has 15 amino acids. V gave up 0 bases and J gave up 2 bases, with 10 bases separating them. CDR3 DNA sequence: TGTGCCAGCAGTTACTCTGAGAGCGGACAAGAGACCCAGTACTTC. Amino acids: CASSYSESGQETQYF.

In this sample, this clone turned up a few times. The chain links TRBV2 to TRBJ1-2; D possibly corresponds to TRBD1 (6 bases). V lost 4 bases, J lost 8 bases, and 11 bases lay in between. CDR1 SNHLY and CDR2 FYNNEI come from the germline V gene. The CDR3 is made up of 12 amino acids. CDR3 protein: CASSGGQGGYTF. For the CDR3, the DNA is TGTGCCAGCAGTGGGGGGCAAGGCGGCTACACCTTC. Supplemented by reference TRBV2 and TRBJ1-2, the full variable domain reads EPEVTQTPSHQVTQMGQEVILRCVPISNHLYFYWYRQILGQKVEFLVSFYNNEISEKSEIFDDQFSVERPDGSNFTLKIRSTKLEDSAMYFCASSGGQGGYTFGSGTRLTVV.

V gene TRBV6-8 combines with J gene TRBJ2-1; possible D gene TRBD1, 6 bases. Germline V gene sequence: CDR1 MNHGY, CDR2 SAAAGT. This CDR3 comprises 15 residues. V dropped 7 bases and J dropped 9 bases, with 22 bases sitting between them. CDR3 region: CASTPRGTSPVEQFF. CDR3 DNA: TGTGCCAGCACCCCGAGGGGGACCTCCCCAGTTGAGCAGTTCTTC.

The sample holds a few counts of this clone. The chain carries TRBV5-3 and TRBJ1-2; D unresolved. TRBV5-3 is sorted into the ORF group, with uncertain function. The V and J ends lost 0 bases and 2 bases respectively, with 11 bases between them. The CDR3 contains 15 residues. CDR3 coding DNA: TGTGCCAGAAGCTTGGGTGCGGGTGGGAACTATGGCTACACCTTC. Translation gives CARSLGAGGNYGYTF.

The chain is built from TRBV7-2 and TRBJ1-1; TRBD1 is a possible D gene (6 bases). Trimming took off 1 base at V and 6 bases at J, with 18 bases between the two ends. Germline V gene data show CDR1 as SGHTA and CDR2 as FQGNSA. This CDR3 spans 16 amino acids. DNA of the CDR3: TGTGCCAGCAGCTTAGATAGAACAGGGAGGGGCGCTGAAGCTTTCTTT. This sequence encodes CASSLDRTGRGAEAFF.

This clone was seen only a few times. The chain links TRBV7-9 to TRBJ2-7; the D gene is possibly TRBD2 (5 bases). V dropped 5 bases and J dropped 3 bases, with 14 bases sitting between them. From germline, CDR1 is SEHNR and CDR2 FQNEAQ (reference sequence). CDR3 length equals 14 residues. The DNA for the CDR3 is TGTGCCAGCAGCGCCACAGCGGATATCTACGAGCAGTACTTC. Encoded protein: CASSATADIYEQYF.

The CDR3 loop is CASSSGQGSQPQHF. In nucleotides, the CDR3 is TGTGCCAGCAGCTCAGGACAGGGTAGTCAGCCCCAGCATTTT. The J gene is TRBJ1-5, the V gene TRBV7-2; 8 positions match TRBD1. Trimming removed 4 bases from V and 6 bases from J; junction bases left unmatched: 5. Germline CDR1 reads SGHTA; CDR2 reads FQGNSA. This CDR3 comprises 14 residues.

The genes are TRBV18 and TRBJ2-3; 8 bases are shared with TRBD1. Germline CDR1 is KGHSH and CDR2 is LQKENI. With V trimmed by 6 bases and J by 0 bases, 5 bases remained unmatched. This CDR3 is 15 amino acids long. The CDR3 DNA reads TGTGCCAGCTCTGGCAGACAGGGGAGCACAGATACGCAGTATTTT. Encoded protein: CASSGRQGSTDTQYF.

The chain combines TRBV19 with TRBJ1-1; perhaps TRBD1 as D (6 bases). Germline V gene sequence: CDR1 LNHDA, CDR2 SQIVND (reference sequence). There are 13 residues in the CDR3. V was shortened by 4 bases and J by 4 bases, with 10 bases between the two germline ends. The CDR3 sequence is CASSSRGGTEAFF. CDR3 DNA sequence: TGTGCCAGTAGTAGCAGGGGCGGCACTGAAGCTTTCTTT.

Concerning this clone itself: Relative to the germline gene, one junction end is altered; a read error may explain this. In DNA form, the CDR3 reads TGTGCCAGCAGTTCCACCGGACTATCGGGCCATGAGCAATTCTTC. Its protein is CASSSTGLSGHEQFF. The genes are TRBV28 and TRBJ2-1, with D perhaps TRBD2 (6 bases). This CDR3 spans 15 amino acids. Germline CDR1 reads MDHEN; CDR2 reads SYDVKM.

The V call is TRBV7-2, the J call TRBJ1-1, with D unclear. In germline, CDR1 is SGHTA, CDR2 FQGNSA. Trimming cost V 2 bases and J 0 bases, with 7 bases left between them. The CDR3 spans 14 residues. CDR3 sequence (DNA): TGTGCCAGCAGCTTACTCGGTTTGAACACTGAAGCTTTCTTT. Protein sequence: CASSLLGLNTEAFF.

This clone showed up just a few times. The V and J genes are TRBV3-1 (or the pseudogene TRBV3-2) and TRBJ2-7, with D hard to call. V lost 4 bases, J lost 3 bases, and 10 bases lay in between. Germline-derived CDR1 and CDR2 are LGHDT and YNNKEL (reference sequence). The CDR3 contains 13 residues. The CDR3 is CASSLANNYEQYF. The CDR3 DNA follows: TGTGCCAGCAGCCTAGCTAATAACTACGAGCAGTACTTC.

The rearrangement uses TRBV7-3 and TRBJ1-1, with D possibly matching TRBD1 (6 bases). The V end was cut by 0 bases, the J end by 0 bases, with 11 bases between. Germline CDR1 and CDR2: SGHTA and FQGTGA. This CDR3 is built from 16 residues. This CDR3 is CASSLTGTPMNTEAFF. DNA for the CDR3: TGTGCCAGCAGCTTAACCGGGACACCAATGAACACTGAAGCTTTCTTT.

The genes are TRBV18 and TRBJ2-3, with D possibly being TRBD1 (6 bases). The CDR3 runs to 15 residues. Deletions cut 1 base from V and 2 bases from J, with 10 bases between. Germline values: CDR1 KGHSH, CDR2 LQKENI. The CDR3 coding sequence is TGTGCCAGCTCACCACGGGACACCTACACAGATACGCAGTATTTT. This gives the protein CASSPRDTYTDTQYF.

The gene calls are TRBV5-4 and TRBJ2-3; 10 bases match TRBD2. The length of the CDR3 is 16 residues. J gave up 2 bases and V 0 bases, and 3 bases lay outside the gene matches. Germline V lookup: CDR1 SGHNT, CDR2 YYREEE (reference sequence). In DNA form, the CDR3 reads TGTGCCAGCAGCTTGGTAGCGGGGGGTTTCACAGATACGCAGTATTTT. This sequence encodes CASSLVAGGFTDTQYF.

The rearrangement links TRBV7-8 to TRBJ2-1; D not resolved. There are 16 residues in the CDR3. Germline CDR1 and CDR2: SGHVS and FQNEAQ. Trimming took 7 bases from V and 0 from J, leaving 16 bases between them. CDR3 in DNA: TGTGCCAGCACATCCCAACGGAGCCTCTCCTACAATGAGCAGTTCTTC. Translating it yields CASTSQRSLSYNEQFF.

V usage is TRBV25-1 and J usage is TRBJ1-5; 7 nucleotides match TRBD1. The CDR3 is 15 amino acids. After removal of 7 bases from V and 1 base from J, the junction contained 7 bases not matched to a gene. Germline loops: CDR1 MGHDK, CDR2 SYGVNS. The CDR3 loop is CASNRQGGSNQPQHF. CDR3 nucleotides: TGTGCCAGCAACAGACAGGGAGGAAGCAATCAGCCCCAGCATTTT. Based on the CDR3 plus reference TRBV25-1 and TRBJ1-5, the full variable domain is EADIYQTPRYLVIGTGKKITLECSQTMGHDKMYWYQQDPGMELHLIHYSYGVNSTEKGDLSSESTVSRIRTEHFPLTLESARPSHTSQYLCASNRQGGSNQPQHFGDGTRLSIL.

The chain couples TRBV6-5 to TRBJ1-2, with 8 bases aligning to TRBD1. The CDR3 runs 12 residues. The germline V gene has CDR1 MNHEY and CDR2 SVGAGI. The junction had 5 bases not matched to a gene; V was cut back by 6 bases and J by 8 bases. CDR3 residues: CASSRTGRGYTF. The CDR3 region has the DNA TGTGCCAGCAGCCGGACAGGGCGCGGCTACACCTTC.

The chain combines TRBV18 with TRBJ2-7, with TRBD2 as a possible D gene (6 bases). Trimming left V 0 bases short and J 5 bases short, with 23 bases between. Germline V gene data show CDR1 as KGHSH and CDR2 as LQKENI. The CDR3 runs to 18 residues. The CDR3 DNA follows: TGTGCCAGCTCACCACCGAATTCGGGGGAATGGACGGCTAACGAGCAGTACTTC. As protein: CASSPPNSGEWTANEQYF.

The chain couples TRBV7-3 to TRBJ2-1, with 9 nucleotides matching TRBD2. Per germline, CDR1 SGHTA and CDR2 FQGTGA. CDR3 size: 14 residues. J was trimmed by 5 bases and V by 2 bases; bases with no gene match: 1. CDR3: CASSLVAGDNEQFF. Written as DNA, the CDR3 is TGTGCCAGCAGCTTAGTAGCGGGAGACAATGAGCAGTTCTTC.

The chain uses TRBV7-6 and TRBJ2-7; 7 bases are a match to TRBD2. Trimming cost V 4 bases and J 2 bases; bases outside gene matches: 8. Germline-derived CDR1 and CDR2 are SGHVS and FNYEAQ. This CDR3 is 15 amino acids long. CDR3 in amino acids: CASSYSGTKTYEQYF. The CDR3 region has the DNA TGTGCCAGCAGCTACTCCGGGACTAAAACCTACGAGCAGTACTTC. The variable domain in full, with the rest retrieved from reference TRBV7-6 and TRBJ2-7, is GAGVSQSPRYKVTKRGQDVALRCDPISGHVSLYWYRQALGQGPEFLTYFNYEAQQDKSGLPNDRFSAERPEGSISTLTIQRTEQRDSAMYRCASSYSGTKTYEQYFGPGTRLTVT.

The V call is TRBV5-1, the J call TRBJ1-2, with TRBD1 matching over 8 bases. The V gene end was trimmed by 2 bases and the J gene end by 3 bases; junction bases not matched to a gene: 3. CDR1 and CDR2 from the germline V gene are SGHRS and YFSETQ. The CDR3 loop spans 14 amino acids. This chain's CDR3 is CASSLDRGDYGYTF. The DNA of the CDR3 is TGCGCCAGCAGCTTAGACAGGGGAGACTATGGCTACACCTTC.

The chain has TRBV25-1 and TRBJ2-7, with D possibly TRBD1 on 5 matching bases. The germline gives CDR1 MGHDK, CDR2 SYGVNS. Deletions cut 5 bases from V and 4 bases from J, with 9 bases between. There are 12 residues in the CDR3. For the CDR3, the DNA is TGTGCCAGCAGTAACGGACATTACGAGCAGTACTTC. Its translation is CASSNGHYEQYF.

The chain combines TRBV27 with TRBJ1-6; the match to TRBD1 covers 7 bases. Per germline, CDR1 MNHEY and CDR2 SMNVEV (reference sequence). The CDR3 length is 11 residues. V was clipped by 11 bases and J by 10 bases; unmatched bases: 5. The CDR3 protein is CAPTGRSPLHF. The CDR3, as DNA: TGTGCCCCGACAGGGAGATCACCCCTCCACTTT.